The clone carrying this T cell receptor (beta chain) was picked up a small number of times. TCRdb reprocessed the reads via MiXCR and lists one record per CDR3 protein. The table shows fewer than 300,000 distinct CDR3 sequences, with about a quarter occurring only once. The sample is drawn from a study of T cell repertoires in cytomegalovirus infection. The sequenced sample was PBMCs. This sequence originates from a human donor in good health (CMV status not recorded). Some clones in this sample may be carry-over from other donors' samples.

The CDR3 nucleotides are TGTGCCATCACCGGGACACTAAATCAGCCCCAGCATTTT. Translated, it gives CAITGTLNQPQHF. This chain connects TRBV10-3 to TRBJ1-5, with D perhaps TRBD1 (6 bases). CDR3 length equals 13 residues. Trimming took 7 bases from V and 4 from J, leaving 11 bases between them. Germline V lookup: CDR1 ENHRY, CDR2 SYGVKD.